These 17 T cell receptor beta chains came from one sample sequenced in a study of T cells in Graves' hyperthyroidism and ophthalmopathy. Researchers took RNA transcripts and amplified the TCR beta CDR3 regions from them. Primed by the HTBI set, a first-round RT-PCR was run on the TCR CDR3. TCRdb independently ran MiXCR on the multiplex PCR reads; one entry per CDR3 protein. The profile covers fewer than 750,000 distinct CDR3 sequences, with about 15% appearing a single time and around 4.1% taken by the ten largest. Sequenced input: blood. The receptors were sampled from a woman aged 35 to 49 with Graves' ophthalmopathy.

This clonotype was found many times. The DNA of the CDR3 is TGTGCCGGGGGAGGACTGACAAACACCGGGGAGCTGTTTTTT. This codes for CAGGGLTNTGELFF. The gene calls are TRBV11-2 and TRBJ2-2, with D tentatively TRBD2 (6 bases). Trimming removed 11 bases at V and 2 bases at J, with 15 bases between. Germline assignment: CDR1 SGHAT and CDR2 FQNNGV. This CDR3 comprises 14 residues.

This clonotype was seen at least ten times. The CDR3 loop is CSARALVGGTTEAFF. CDR3 nucleotides: TGCAGTGCTAGGGCGCTCGTGGGGGGGACAACTGAAGCTTTCTTT. V and J are TRBV20-1 and TRBJ1-1; TRBD1 might be the D (6 bases). V gave up 3 bases and J gave up 5 bases, with 19 bases separating them. CDR1 and CDR2 from the germline V gene are DFQATT and SNEGSKA (reference sequence). CDR3 length: 15 amino acids.

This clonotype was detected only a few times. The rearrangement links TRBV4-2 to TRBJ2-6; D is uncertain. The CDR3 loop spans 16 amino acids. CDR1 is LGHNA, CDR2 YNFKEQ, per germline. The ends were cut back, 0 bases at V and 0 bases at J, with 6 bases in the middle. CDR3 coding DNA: TGTGCCAGCAGCCAAGATGCGGTCTCTGGGGCCAACGTCCTGACTTTC. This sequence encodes CASSQDAVSGANVLTF.

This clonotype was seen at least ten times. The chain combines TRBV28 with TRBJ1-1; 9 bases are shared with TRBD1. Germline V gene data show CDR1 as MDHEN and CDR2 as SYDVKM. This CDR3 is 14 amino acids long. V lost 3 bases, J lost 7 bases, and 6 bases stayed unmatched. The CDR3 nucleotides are TGTGCCAGCAGTTTTACAGGGGGCGCGATTGAAGCTTTCTTT. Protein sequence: CASSFTGGAIEAFF.

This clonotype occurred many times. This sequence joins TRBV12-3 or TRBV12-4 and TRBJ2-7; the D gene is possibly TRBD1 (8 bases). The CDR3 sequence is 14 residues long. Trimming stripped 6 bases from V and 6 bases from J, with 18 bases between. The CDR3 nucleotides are TGTGCCAGCAGACAAAACAGGGGGGGTCGCGAGCAGTACTTC. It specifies CASRQNRGGREQYF.

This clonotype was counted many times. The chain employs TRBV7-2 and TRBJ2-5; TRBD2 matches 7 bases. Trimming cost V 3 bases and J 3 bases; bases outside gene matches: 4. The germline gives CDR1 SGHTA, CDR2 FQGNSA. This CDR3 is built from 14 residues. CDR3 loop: CASSFRAGEETQYF. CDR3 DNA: TGTGCCAGCAGCTTTAGGGCGGGAGAAGAGACCCAGTACTTC.

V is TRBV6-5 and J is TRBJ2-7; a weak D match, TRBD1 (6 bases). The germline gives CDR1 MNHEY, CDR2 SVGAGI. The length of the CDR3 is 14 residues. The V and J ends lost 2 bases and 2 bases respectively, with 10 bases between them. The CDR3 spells CASSYGRQAYEQYF. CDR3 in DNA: TGTGCCAGCAGTTACGGGAGACAGGCCTACGAGCAGTACTTC.

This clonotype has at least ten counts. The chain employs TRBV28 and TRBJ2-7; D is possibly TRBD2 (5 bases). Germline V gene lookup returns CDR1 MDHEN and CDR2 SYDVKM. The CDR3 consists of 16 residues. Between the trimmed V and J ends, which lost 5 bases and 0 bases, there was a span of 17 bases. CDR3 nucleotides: TGTGCCAGCAGTCCACGGTTAGCGCCGAGCTCCTACGAGCAGTACTTC. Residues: CASSPRLAPSSYEQYF.

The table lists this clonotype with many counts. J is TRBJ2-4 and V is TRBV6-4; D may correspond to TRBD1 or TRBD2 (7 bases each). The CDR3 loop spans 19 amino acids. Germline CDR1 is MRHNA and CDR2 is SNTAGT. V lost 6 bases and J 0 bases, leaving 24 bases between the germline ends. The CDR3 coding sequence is TGTGCCAGCAGCCAGGGGGGGGGGCGCTTGGAGATAGCCAAAAACATTCAGTACTTC. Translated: CASSQGGGRLEIAKNIQYF.

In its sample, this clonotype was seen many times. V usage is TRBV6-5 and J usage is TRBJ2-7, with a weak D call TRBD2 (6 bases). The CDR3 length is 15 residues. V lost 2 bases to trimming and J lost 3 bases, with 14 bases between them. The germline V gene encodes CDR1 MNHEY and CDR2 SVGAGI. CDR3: CASSYPGGDGYEQYF. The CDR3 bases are TGTGCCAGCAGTTACCCCGGAGGGGATGGCTACGAGCAGTACTTC.

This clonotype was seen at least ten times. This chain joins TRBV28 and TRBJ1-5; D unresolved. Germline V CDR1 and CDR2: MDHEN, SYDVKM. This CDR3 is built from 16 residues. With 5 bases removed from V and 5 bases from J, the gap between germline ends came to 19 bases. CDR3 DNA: TGTGCCAGCAGTACGTCCCAAACTGTATTAGATCAGCCCCAGCATTTT. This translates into CASSTSQTVLDQPQHF. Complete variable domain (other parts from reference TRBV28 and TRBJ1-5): DVKVTQSSRYLVKRTGEKVFLECVQDMDHENMFWYRQDPGLGLRLIYFSYDVKMKEKGDIPEGYSVSREKKERFSLILESASTNQTSMYLCASSTSQTVLDQPQHFGDGTRLSIL.

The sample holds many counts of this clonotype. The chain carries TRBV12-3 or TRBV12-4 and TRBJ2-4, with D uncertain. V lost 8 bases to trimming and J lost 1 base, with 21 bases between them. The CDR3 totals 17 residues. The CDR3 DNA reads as TGTGCCAGCTCCCCCCTCGAAGGGTTGACGGCCAAAAACATTCAGTACTTC. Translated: CASSPLEGLTAKNIQYF.

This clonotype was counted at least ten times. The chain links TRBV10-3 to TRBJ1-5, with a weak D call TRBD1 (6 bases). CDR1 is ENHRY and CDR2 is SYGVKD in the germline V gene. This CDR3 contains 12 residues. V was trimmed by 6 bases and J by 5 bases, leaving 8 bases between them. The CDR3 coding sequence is TGTGCCATCAGCGCAGGGGATCAGCCCCAGCATTTT. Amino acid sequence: CAISAGDQPQHF.

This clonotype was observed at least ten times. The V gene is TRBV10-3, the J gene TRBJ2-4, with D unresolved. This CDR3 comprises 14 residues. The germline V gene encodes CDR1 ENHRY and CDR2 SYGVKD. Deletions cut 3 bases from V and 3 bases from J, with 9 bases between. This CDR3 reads CAISDSRSKNIQYF. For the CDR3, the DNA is TGTGCCATCAGTGATTCCCGTAGCAAAAACATTCAGTACTTC.

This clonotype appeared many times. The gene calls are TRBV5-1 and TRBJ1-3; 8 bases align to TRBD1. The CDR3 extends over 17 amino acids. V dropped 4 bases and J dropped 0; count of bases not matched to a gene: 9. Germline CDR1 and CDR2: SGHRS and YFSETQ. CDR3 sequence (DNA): TGCGCCAGCAGCACGGGGACAGGACCGCACTCTGGAAACACCATATATTTT. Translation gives CASSTGTGPHSGNTIYF.

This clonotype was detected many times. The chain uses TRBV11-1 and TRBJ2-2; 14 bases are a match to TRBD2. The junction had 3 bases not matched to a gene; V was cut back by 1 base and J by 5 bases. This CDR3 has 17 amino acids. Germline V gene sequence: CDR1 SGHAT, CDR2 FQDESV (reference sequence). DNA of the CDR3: TGTGCCAGCAGCTTAGAAGGGACTAGCGGGAGTACCGGGGAGCTGTTTTTT. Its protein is CASSLEGTSGSTGELFF.

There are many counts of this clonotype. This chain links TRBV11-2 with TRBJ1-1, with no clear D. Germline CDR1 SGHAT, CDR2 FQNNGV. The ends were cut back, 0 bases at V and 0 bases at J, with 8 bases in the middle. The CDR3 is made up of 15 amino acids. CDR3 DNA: TGTGCCAGCAGCTTAGATGGGCTGCTGAACACTGAAGCTTTCTTT. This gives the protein CASSLDGLLNTEAFF. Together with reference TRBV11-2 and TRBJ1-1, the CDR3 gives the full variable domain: EAGVAQSPRYKIIEKRQSVAFWCNPISGHATLYWYQQILGQGPKLLIQFQNNGVVDDSQLPKDRFSAERLKGVDSTLKIQPAKLEDSAVYLCASSLDGLLNTEAFFGQGTRLTVV.